The 12 T cell receptor beta chains below all came from one sample that was sequenced in a study of CD8 T cells in Susac syndrome. The RNA, 0.5 to 1 ug, was put through reverse transcription using random hexamers. TCRdb independently ran MiXCR on the immunoSEQ multiplex PCR reads; one entry per CDR3 protein. The sample records 130,000 or so distinct CDR3 sequences, 80% being singletons. Input material: CD8+ T cells from PBMCs. Receptors originate from a human donor with multiple sclerosis.

V gene TRBV19 combines with J gene TRBJ2-4, with 9 bases lining up with TRBD1. This CDR3 contains 17 residues. Germline assignment: CDR1 LNHDA and CDR2 SQIVND (reference sequence). Germline trimming cut 4 bases from V and 8 bases from J; bases unmatched to any gene: 15. CDR3 region: CASSTRDRVDILDIQYF. For the CDR3, the DNA is TGTGCCAGTAGTACTCGGGACAGGGTGGATATCCTTGACATTCAGTACTTC. Together with reference TRBV19 and TRBJ2-4, the CDR3 gives the full variable domain: DGGITQSPKYLFRKEGQNVTLSCEQNLNHDAMYWYRQDPGQGLRLIYYSQIVNDFQKGDIAEGYSVSREKKESFPLTVTSAQKNPTAFYLCASSTRDRVDILDIQYFGAGTRLSVL.

This sequence joins TRBV21-1 and TRBJ2-7. TRBV21-1 is given as a pseudogene. This CDR3 has 16 residues. The CDR3 coding sequence is TGTGCCAGCAGCAACAACTCCGGACCTACAACGGGCGAGCAGTACTTC. Translated: CASSNNSGPTTGEQYF.

The chain employs TRBV5-6 and TRBJ2-7; the D is unclear. The CDR3 totals 14 residues. Germline assignment: CDR1 SGHDT and CDR2 YYEEEE. V was trimmed by 4 bases and J by 0 bases, leaving 11 bases between them. The CDR3 reads CASSPAGSSYEQYF. The CDR3 DNA is TGTGCCAGCAGCCCAGCCGGGTCCTCCTACGAGCAGTACTTC. Combining the CDR3 with reference TRBV5-6 and TRBJ2-7 gives the whole variable domain DAGVTQSPTHLIKTRGQQVTLRCSPKSGHDTVSWYQQALGQGPQFIFQYYEEEERQRGNFPDRFSGHQFPNYSSELNVNALLLGDSALYLCASSPAGSSYEQYFGPGTRLTVT.

This rearrangement joins TRBV6-4 to TRBJ1-5; no clear D. V was clipped by 3 bases and J by 2 bases, with 5 bases between them. CDR3 length: 13 residues. Germline values: CDR1 MRHNA, CDR2 SNTAGT. Here the CDR3 DNA reads TGTGCCAGCAGTGAATCGGGCAATCAGCCCCAGCATTTT. Protein product: CASSESGNQPQHF.

The V gene is TRBV25-1, the J gene TRBJ1-1; D ambiguous. The V end lost 4 bases, the J end lost 4 bases, and 10 bases lay between the germline ends. CDR1 and CDR2 from the germline V gene are MGHDK and SYGVNS. The CDR3 has 13 amino acids. The CDR3 nucleotides read TGTGCCAGCAGTGGTACGGTGGTCACTGAAGCTTTCTTT. It specifies CASSGTVVTEAFF.

This clonotype appeared once. This chain uses TRBV15 with TRBJ2-3; tentatively, D is TRBD1 (5 bases). The germline V and J ends were trimmed by 1 base and 6 bases, with 11 bases remaining between them. The CDR3 is 14 residues long. In germline, CDR1 is LNHNV, CDR2 YYDKDF (reference sequence). The chain's CDR3 is CATSRGSGLDTQYF. The CDR3 DNA sequence: TGTGCCACCAGCAGAGGGTCAGGGTTGGATACGCAGTATTTT. Supplemented by reference TRBV15 and TRBJ2-3, the full variable domain reads DAMVIQNPRYQVTQFGKPVTLSCSQTLNHNVMYWYQQKSSQAPKLLFHYYDKDFNNEADTPDNFQSRRPNTSFCFLDIRSPGLGDTAMYLCATSRGSGLDTQYFGPGTRLTVL.

V usage is TRBV6-2 or TRBV6-3 and J usage is TRBJ2-1; 8 bases are shared with TRBD2. Germline values: CDR1 MNHEY, CDR2 SVGEGT. The CDR3 extends over 14 amino acids. The J segment lost 8 bases and the V segment lost 6 bases, leaving 9 bases of the junction unmatched. Written as DNA, the CDR3 is TGTGCCAGCAGCCCCCCAGCGGGAGTTGATGAGCAGTTCTTC. It specifies CASSPPAGVDEQFF.

This clonotype was observed a few times. This CDR3 is CASSLDGARLNEQYV. CDR3 coding DNA: TGTGCCAGCAGCTTAGATGGAGCGCGGTTGAACGAGCAGTACGTC. The V call is TRBV13, the J call TRBJ2-7; D uncertain. Germline V lookup: CDR1 PRHDT, CDR2 FYEKMQ (reference sequence). Trimming stripped 1 base from V and 5 bases from J, with 15 bases between. CDR3 size: 15 residues.

V gene TRBV24-1 combines with J gene TRBJ2-1; 10 bases fit TRBD1. This CDR3 has 15 amino acids. Trimming cost V 6 bases and J 10 bases; bases outside gene matches: 11. Germline V gene data show CDR1 as KGHDR and CDR2 as SFDVKD. DNA of the CDR3: TGTGCCACCAGTACCGGGACAGGGGTATCACAGGAGCAGTTCTTC. It specifies CATSTGTGVSQEQFF.

J is TRBJ1-2 and V is TRBV12-3 or TRBV12-4; D is possibly TRBD1 (6 bases). This CDR3 spans 13 amino acids. The V gene lost 6 bases and the J gene lost 8 bases, with 16 bases spanning the gap. In DNA, the CDR3 is TGTGCCAGCAGCAAATGGGCAGGGGAAGGCTACACCTTC. Its protein is CASSKWAGEGYTF.

This chain joins TRBV27 and TRBJ2-3, with D hard to call. V dropped 6 bases and J dropped 6 bases, with 13 bases sitting between them. Germline CDR1 is MNHEY and CDR2 is SMNVEV (reference sequence). The CDR3 has 13 residues. The CDR3 is CASSNLGGDTQYF. CDR3 nucleotides: TGTGCCAGCAGCAACCTCGGTGGGGATACGCAGTATTTT.

V gene TRBV3-1 combines with J gene TRBJ2-1; TRBD2 matches at 8 bases. CDR1 and CDR2 (germline): LGHDT, YNNKEL (reference sequence). The CDR3 totals 15 residues. The V segment lost 2 bases and the J segment 4 bases; nucleotides outside the gene matches: 4. For the CDR3, the DNA is TGTGCCAGCAGCCAACCGGGACTAGATTACAATGAGCAGTTCTTC. Translating it yields CASSQPGLDYNEQFF.